What follows are 8 T cell receptor beta chains derived from one specimen sequenced in a study of CXCR3-negative and CXCR3-positive naive CD8 T cells. Libraries of TRB cDNA were made by 5' RACE and carried UMIs. TCRdb reworked the 5' RACE reads into one entry per CDR3 protein, no DNA. In all, the sample yields under 50,000 distinct CDR3 sequences. The sequenced sample was naive CXCR3- CD8+ T cells from blood. Regarding subset: CD45RO-CCR7+CD27+CD95- naive CD8+ T cells lacking CXCR3 (TNR3-). These TCRs come from a human donor in good health. Some clones in this sample may be carry-over from other donors' samples.

This sequence joins TRBV28 and TRBJ1-5; the D call of TRBD1 rests on TCRdb alone, since no DNA is present to check it. CDR1 MDHEN and CDR2 SYDVKM come from the germline V gene. This CDR3 is 14 amino acids long. The CDR3 loop is CASRFTGFYQPQHF. The full variable domain, in which reference TRBV28 and TRBJ1-5 provide the parts outside the CDR3, is DVKVTQSSRYLVKRTGEKVFLECVQDMDHENMFWYRQDPGLGLRLIYFSYDVKMKEKGDIPEGYSVSREKKERFSLILESASTNQTSMYLCASRFTGFYQPQHFGDGTRLSIL.

According to its frequency, this clonotype is medium-sized (0.01 to 0.1%). The genes are TRBV28 and TRBJ2-7; TCRdb picks TRBD1, but there is no DNA to check that call. CDR1 is MDHEN, CDR2 SYDVKM, per germline. The CDR3 runs 12 residues. The CDR3 loop is CASSPPPGEQYF. The variable domain in full, with the rest retrieved from reference TRBV28 and TRBJ2-7, is DVKVTQSSRYLVKRTGEKVFLECVQDMDHENMFWYRQDPGLGLRLIYFSYDVKMKEKGDIPEGYSVSREKKERFSLILESASTNQTSMYLCASSPPPGEQYFGPGTRLTVT.

The chain carries TRBV28 and TRBJ2-5; the D call from TCRdb, TRBD2, cannot be confirmed without DNA. The CDR3 extends over 19 amino acids. Germline V gene data show CDR1 as MDHEN and CDR2 as SYDVKM. CDR3 in amino acids: CASSWGSGRPERAKETQYF. The full variable domain, in which reference TRBV28 and TRBJ2-5 provide the parts outside the CDR3, is DVKVTQSSRYLVKRTGEKVFLECVQDMDHENMFWYRQDPGLGLRLIYFSYDVKMKEKGDIPEGYSVSREKKERFSLILESASTNQTSMYLCASSWGSGRPERAKETQYFGPGTRLLVL.

The CDR3 sequence: CATSTRQGNYGYTF. The chain links TRBV15 to TRBJ1-2; no DNA is available, so the TRBD1 call from TCRdb remains unchecked. Germline values: CDR1 LNHNV, CDR2 YYDKDF (reference sequence). The CDR3 covers 14 residues.

The CDR3 sequence: CASNPGAGMNTEAFF. The chain is built from TRBV9 and TRBJ1-1; TCRdb's assignment of TRBD1 cannot be checked, as there is no DNA. The germline CDR1 and CDR2 sequences are SGDLS and YYNGEE. This CDR3 is built from 15 residues. The variable domain in full, with the rest retrieved from reference TRBV9 and TRBJ1-1, is DSGVTQTPKHLITATGQRVTLRCSPRSGDLSVYWYQQSLDQGLQFLIQYYNGEERAKGNILERFSAQQFPDLHSELNLSSLELGDSALYFCASNPGAGMNTEAFFGQGTRLTVV.

V gene TRBV29-1 combines with J gene TRBJ1-2; TCRdb indicates TRBD1, and absent DNA this call remains unverified. Per the germline V gene, CDR1 is SQVTM and CDR2 is ANQGSEA. This CDR3 has 18 amino acids. The chain's CDR3 is CSVEGSLDRGQDGYGYTF.

The J gene is TRBJ2-7, the V gene TRBV7-2; as DNA is missing, the TRBD1 call by TCRdb cannot be tested. CDR3 length equals 13 residues. Germline CDR1 reads SGHTA; CDR2 reads FQGNSA. CDR3 sequence: CASSWGQGDEQYF. The entire variable domain, with the rest obtained from reference TRBV7-2 and TRBJ2-7, is as follows: GAGVSQSPSNKVTEKGKDVELRCDPISGHTALYWYRQSLGQGLEFLIYFQGNSAPDKSGLPSDRFSAERTGGSVSTLTIQRTQQEDSAVYLCASSWGQGDEQYFGPGTRLTVT.

V usage is TRBV29-1 and J usage is TRBJ2-1; TCRdb indicates TRBD2, and absent DNA this call remains unverified. The CDR3 loop spans 14 amino acids. CDR1 SQVTM and CDR2 ANQGSEA come from the germline V gene. The CDR3 loop reads CSVERADSYNEQFF.